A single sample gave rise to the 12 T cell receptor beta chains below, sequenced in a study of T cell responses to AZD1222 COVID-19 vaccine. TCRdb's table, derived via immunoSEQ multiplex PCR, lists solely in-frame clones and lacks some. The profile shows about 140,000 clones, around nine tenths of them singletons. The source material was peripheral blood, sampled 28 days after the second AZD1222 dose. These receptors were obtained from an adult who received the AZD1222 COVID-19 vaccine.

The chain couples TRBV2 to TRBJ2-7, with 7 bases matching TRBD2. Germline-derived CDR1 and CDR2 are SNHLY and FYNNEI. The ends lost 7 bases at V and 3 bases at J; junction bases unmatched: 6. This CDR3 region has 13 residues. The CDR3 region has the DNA TGTGCCAGCACAAGAACGGGGGGCTACGAGCAGTACTTC. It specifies CASTRTGGYEQYF.

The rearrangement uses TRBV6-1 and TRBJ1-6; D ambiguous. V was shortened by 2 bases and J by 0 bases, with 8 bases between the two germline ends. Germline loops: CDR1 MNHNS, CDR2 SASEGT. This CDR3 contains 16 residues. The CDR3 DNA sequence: TGTGCCAGCAGTGAATTGGGAAGCTCCTATAATTCACCCCTCCACTTT. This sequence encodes CASSELGSSYNSPLHF.

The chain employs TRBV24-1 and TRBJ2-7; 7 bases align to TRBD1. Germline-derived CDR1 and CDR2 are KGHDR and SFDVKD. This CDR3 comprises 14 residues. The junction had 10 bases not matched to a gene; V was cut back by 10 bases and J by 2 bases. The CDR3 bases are TGTGCCACAGCCCAGACAGGGATCGCCTACGAGCAGTACTTC. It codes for CATAQTGIAYEQYF.

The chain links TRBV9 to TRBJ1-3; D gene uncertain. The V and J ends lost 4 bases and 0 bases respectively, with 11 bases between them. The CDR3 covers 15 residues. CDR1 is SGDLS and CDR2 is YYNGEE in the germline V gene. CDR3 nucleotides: TGTGCCAGCAGCTCTATTAGCCTCTCTGGAAACACCATATATTTT. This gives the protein CASSSISLSGNTIYF.

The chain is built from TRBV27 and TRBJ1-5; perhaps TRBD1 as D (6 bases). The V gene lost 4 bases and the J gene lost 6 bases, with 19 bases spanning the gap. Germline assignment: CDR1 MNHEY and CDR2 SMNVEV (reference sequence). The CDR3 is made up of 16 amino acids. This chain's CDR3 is CASSSLINREGQPQHF. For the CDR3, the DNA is TGTGCCAGCAGTTCCCTCATTAACAGGGAAGGTCAGCCCCAGCATTTT.

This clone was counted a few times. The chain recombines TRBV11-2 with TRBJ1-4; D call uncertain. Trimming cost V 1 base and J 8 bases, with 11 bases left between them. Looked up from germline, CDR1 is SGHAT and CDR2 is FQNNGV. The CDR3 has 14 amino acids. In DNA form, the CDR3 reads TGTGCCAGCAGCTTAGCCCGGTTGGGGGAAAAACTGTTTTTT. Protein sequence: CASSLARLGEKLFF.

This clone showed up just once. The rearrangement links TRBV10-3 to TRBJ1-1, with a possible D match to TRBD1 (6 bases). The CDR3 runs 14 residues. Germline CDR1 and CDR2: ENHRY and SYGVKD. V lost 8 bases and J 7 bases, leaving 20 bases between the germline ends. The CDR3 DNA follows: TGTGCCATCTGCCAGGGGTTACGCTCGGGTGAAGCTTTCTTT. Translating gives CAICQGLRSGEAFF.

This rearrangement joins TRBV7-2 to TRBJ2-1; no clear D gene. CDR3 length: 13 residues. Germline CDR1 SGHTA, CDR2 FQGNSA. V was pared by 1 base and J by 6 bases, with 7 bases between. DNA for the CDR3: TGTGCCAGCAGCTTAGTAACGGGCAATGAGCAGTTCTTC. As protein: CASSLVTGNEQFF.

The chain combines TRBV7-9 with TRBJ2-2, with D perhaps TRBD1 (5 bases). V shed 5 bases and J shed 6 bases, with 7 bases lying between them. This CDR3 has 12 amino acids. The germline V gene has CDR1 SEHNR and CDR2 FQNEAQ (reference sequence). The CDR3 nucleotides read TGTGCCAGCAGCAGACAGTCCGGGGAGCTGTTTTTT. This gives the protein CASSRQSGELFF.

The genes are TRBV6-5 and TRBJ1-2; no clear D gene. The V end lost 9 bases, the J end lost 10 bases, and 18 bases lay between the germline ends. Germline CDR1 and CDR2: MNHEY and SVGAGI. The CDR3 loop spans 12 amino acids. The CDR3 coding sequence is TGTGCCAGTGCCCCCCCCTCTATGGTCTACACCTTC. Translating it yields CASAPPSMVYTF.

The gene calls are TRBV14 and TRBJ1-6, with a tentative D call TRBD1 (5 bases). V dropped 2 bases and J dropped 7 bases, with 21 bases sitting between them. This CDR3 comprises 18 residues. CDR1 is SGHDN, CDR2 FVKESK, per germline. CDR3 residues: CASSQSGGAVGLNSPLHF. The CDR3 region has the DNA TGTGCCAGCAGCCAAAGCGGAGGGGCGGTGGGTTTAAATTCACCCCTCCACTTT. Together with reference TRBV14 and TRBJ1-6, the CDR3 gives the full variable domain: EAGVTQFPSHSVIEKGQTVTLRCDPISGHDNLYWYRRVMGKEIKFLLHFVKESKQDESGMPNNRFLAERTGGTYSTLKVQPAELEDSGVYFCASSQSGGAVGLNSPLHFGNGTRLTVT.

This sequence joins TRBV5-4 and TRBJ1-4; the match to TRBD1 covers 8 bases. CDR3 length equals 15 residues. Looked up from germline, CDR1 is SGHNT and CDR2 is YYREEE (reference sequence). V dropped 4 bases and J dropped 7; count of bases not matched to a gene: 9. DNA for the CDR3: TGTGCCAGCAGCCCAAGCGGGGACAGGCGTGAAAAACTGTTTTTT. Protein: CASSPSGDRREKLFF.